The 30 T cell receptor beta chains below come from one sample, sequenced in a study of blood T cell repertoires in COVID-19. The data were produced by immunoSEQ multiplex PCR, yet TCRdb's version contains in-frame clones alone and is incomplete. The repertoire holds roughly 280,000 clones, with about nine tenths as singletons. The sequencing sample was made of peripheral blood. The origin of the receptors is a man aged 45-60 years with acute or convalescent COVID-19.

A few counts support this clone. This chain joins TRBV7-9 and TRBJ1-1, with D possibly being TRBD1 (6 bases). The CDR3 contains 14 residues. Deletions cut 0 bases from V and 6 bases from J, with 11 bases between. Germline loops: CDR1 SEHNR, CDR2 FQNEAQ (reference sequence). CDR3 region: CASSLAQAGAEAFF. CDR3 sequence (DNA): TGTGCCAGCAGCTTAGCGCAGGCAGGGGCTGAAGCTTTCTTT.

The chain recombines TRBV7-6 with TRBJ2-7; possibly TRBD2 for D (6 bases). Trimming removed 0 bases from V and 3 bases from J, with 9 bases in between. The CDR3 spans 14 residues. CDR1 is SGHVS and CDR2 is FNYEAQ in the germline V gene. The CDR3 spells CASSLAGGIYEQYF. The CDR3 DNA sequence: TGTGCCAGCAGCTTAGCGGGGGGAATCTACGAGCAGTACTTC.

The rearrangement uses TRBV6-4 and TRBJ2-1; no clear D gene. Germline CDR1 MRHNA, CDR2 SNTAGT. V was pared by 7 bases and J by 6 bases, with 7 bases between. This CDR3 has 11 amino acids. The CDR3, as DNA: TGTGCCAGCATGCTAGGCAATGAGCAGTTCTTC. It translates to CASMLGNEQFF.

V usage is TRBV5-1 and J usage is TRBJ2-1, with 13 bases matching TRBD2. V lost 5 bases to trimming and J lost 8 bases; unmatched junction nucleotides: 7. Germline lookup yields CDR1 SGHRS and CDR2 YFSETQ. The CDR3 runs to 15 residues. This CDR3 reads CASSRGTSGVDEQFF. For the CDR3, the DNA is TGCGCCAGCAGTCGCGGGACTAGCGGGGTCGATGAGCAGTTCTTC.

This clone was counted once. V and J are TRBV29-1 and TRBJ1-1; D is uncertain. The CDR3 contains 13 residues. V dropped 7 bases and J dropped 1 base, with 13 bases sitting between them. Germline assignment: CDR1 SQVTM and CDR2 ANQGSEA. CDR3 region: CSEQWGANTEAFF. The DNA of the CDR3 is TGCAGCGAACAATGGGGAGCGAACACTGAAGCTTTCTTT.

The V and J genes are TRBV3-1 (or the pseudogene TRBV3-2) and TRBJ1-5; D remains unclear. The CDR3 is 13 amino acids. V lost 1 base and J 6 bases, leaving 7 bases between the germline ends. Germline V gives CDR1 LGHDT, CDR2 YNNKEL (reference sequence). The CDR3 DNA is TGTGCCAGCAGCCAAGGGGAGATTCAGCCCCAGCATTTT. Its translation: CASSQGEIQPQHF.

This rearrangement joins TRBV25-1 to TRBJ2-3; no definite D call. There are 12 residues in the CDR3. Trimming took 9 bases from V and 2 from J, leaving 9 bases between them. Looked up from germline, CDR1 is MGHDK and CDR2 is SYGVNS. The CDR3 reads CARRDNTDTQYF. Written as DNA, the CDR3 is TGTGCCAGGCGAGATAACACAGATACGCAGTATTTT.

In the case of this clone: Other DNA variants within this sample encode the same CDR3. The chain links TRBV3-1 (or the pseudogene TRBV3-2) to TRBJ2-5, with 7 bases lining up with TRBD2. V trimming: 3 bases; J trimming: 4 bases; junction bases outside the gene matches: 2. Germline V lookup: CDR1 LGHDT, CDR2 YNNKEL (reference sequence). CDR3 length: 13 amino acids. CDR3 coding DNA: TGTGCCAGCAGCCAGGGGAGGGGAGAGACCCAGTACTTC. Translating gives CASSQGRGETQYF.

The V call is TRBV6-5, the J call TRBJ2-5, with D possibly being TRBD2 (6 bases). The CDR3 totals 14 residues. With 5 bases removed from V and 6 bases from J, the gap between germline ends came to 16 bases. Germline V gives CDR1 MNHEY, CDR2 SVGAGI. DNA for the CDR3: TGTGCCAGCAGTAGACTAGATCTCGGGCAGACCCAGTACTTC. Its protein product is CASSRLDLGQTQYF.

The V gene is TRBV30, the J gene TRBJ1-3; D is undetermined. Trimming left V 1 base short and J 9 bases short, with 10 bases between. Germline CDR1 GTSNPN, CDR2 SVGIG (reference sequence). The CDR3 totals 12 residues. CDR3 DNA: TGTGCCTGGAGTGAGCAAACGGGCACCATATATTTT. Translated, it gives CAWSEQTGTIYF.

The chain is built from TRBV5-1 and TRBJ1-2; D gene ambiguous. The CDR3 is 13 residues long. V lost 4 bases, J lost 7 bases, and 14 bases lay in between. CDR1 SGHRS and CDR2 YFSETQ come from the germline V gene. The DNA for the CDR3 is TGCGCCAGCAGCGTTGGAGGGAATGGTGGCTACACCTTC. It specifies CASSVGGNGGYTF.

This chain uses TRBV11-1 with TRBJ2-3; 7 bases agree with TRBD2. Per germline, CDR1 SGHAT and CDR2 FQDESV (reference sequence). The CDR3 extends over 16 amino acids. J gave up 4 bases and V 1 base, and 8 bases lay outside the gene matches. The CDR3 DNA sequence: TGTGCCAGCAGCTTAGGGGGGAGGGGATGGGCAGATACGCAGTATTTT. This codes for CASSLGGRGWADTQYF.

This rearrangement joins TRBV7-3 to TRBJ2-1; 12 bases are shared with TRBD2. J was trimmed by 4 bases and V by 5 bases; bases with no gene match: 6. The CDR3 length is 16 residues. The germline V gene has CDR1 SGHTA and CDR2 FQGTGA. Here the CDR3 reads CASSLRTSGVYNEQFF. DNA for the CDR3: TGTGCCAGCAGCCTGAGGACTAGCGGGGTATACAATGAGCAGTTCTTC.

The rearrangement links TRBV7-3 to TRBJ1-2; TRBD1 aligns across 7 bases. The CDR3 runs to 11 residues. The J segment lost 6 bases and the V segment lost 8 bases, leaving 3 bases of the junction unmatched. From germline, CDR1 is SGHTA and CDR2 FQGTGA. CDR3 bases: TGTGCCAGCGGAGACAGGGATGGCTACACCTTC. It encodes CASGDRDGYTF.

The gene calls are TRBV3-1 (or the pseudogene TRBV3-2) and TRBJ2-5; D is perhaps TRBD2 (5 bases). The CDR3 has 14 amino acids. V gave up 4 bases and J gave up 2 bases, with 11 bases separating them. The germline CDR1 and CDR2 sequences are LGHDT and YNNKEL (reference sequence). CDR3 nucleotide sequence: TGTGCCAGCAGCCGCGGGTGGATGCAAGAGACCCAGTACTTC. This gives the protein CASSRGWMQETQYF.

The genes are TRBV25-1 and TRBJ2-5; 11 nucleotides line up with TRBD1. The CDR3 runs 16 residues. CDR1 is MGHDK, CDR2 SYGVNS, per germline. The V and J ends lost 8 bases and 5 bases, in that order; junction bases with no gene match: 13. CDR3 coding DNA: TGTGCCAGCGCCCCCTCTGGACAGGGGGCGCGGGAGACCCAGTACTTC. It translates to CASAPSGQGARETQYF.

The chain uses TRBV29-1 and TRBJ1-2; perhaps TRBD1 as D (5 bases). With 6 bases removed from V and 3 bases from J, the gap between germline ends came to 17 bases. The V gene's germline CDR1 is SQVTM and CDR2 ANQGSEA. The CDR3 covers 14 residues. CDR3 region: CSVSPRGVDYGYTF. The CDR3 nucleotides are TGCAGCGTCTCGCCTCGGGGGGTGGACTATGGCTACACCTTC.

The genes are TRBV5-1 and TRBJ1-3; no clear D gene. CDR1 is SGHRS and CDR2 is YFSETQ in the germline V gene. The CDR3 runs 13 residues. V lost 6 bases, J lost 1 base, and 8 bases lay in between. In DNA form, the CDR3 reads TGCGCCAGCACCCCGGGGTCTGGAAACACCATATATTTT. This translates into CASTPGSGNTIYF.

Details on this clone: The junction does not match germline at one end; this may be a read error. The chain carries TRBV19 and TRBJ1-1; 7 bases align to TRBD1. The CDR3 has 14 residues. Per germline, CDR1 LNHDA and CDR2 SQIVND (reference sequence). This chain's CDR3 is CASRAGTVNAEAFF. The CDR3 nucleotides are TGTGCCAGTAGAGCCGGGACAGTGAACGCTGAAGCTTTCTTT.

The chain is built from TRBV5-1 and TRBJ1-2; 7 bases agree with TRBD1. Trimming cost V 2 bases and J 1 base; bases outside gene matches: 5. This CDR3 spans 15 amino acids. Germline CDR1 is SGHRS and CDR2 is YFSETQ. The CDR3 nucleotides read TGCGCCAGCAGCTTACAGGGGAGTCTTAACTATGGCTACACCTTC. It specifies CASSLQGSLNYGYTF.

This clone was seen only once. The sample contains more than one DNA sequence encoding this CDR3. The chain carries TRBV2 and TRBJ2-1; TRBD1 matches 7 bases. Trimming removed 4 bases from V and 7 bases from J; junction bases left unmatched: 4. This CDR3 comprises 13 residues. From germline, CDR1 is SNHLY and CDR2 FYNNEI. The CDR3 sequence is CASSGDSYNEQFF. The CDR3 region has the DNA TGTGCCAGCAGTGGGGACAGCTATAATGAGCAGTTCTTC.

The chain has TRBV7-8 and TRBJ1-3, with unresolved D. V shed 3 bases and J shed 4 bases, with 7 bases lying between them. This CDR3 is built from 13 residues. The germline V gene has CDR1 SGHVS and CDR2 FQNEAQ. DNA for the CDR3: TGTGCCAGCAGCTTGGGCAGCGGAAACACCATATATTTT. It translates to CASSLGSGNTIYF.

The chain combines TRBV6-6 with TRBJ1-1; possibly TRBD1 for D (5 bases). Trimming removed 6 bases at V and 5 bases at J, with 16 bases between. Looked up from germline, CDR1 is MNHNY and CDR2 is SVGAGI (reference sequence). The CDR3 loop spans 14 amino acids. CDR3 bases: TGTGCCAGCAGCCCAGGGAGGCCCGTGACTGAAGCTTTCTTT. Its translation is CASSPGRPVTEAFF.

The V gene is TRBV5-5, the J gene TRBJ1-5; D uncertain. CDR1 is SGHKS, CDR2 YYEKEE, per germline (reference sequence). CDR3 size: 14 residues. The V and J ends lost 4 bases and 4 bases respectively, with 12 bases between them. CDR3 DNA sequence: TGTGCCAGCAGCGTGCGGGCAGAAAATCAGCCCCAGCATTTT. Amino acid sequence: CASSVRAENQPQHF.

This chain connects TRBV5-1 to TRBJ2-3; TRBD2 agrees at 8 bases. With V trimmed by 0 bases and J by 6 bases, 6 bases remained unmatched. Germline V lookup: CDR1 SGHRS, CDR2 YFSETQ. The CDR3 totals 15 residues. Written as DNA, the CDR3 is TGCGCCAGCAGCTTGGGGCGGGGGGAGCCGGATACGCAGTATTTT. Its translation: CASSLGRGEPDTQYF. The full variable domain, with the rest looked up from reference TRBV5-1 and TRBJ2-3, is KAGVTQTPRYLIKTRGQQVTLSCSPISGHRSVSWYQQTPGQGLQFLFEYFSETQRNKGNFPGRFSGRQFSNSRSEMNVSTLELGDSALYLCASSLGRGEPDTQYFGPGTRLTVL.

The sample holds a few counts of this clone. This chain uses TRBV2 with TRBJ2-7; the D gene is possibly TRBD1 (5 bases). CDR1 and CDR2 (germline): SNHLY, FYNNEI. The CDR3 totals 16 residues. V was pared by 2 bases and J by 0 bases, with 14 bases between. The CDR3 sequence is CASSEYSGPSSYEQYF. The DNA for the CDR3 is TGTGCCAGCAGTGAATATTCAGGGCCAAGCTCCTACGAGCAGTACTTC.

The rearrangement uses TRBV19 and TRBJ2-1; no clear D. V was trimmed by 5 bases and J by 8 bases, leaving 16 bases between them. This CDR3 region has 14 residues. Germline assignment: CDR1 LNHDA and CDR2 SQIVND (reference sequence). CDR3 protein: CASSATLRIDEQFF. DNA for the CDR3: TGTGCCAGTAGTGCTACTTTGAGGATTGATGAGCAGTTCTTC.

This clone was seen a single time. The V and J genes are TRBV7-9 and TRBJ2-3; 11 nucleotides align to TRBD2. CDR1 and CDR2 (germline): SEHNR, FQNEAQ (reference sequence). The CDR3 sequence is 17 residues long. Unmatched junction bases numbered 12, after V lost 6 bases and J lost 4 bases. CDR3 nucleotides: TGTGCCAGCAGTGGGGAGACTAGCGGGGAATGGGCAGATACGCAGTATTTT. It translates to CASSGETSGEWADTQYF.

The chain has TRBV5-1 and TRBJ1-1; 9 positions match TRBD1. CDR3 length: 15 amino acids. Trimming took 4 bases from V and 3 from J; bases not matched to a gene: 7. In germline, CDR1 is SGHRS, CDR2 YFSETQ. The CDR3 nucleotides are TGCGCCAGCAGCGTCATACAGGGGGCGCACACTGAAGCTTTCTTT. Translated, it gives CASSVIQGAHTEAFF.

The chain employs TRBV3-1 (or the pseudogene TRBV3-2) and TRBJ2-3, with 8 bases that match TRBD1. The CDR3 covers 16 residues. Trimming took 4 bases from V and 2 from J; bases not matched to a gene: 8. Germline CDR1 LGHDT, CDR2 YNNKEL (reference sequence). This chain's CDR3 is CASSPLRQGSTDTQYF. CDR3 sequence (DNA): TGTGCCAGCAGCCCCCTCCGACAGGGGTCCACAGATACGCAGTATTTT.